Listed below are T cell receptor beta chains from one sample, sequenced in a study of blood T cell repertoires in COVID-19. TCRdb's copy holds only in-frame clones and misses some; the assay was immunoSEQ multiplex PCR. Of about 380,000 clones in the sample, around 85% were seen once. The sample consisted of peripheral blood. These receptors all come from a woman between 18 and 29 years old with acute or convalescent COVID-19. Each CDR3 is given with its conserved first and last residue.

j_call v_call cdr3_aa
TRBJ2-7 TRBV3-1/TRBV3-2 CASSRSGTYEQYF
TRBJ2-7 TRBV11-2 CASSLGTREGEQYF
TRBJ2-7 TRBV7-9 CASSDTAELYEQYF
TRBJ2-7 TRBV27 CASSSDRTGGLGEQYF
TRBJ1-1 TRBV4-2 CASSQVLLYFDTEAFF
TRBJ1-1 TRBV19 CASSGTVNTEAFF
TRBJ1-2 TRBV2 CASSDSLAGPGYTF
TRBJ2-7 TRBV5-1 CASSLLQGSSYEQYF
TRBJ1-5 TRBV28 CASLAQGISVDQPQHF
TRBJ1-5 TRBV10-3 CATAGGADQPQHF
TRBJ1-1 TRBV11-2 CASSLNREGDTEAFF
TRBJ1-1 TRBV29-1 CSVGHTRLNTEAFF
TRBJ2-2 TRBV5-1 CASSSTGRGVGELFF
TRBJ1-2 TRBV5-4 CASYRAANYGYTF
TRBJ2-3 TRBV27 CASSRLPSTDTQYF
TRBJ1-3 TRBV30 CAWTQGQGNTIYF
TRBJ1-2 TRBV6-1 CASSESISRLGGVGYTF
TRBJ2-3 TRBV9 CASSVEGHHTDTQYF
TRBJ2-1 TRBV15 CATSRDGAGVAEQFF
TRBJ1-1 TRBV30 CAWSVLLKGFAEAFF
TRBJ1-2 TRBV28 CASSFSLQGAGGYTF
TRBJ1-2 TRBV18 CASSPDNNYGYTF
TRBJ1-5 TRBV7-9 CASSLGGQGAQPQHF
TRBJ2-3 TRBV3-1/TRBV3-2 CASSRLAGDTQYF